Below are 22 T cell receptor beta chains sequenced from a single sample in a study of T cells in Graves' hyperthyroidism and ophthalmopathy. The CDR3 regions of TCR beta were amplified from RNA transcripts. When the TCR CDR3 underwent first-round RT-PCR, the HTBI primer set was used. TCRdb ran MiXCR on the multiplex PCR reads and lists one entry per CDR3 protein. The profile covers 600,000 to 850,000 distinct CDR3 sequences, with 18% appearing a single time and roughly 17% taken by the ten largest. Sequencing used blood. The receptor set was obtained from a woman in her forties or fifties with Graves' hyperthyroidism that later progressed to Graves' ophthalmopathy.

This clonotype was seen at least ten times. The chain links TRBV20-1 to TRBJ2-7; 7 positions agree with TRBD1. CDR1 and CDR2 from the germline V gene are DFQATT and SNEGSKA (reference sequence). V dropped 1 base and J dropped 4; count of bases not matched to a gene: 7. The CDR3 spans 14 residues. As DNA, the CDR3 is TGCAGTGCTAGAGGACAGGGTGTCTGGTACGAGCAGTACTTC. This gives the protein CSARGQGVWYEQYF.

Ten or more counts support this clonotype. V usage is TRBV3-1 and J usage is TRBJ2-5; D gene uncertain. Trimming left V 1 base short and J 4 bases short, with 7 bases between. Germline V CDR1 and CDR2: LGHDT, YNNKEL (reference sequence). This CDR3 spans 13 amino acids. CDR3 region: CASSQVASETQYF. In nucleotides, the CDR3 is TGTGCCAGCAGCCAAGTCGCGTCAGAGACCCAGTACTTC.

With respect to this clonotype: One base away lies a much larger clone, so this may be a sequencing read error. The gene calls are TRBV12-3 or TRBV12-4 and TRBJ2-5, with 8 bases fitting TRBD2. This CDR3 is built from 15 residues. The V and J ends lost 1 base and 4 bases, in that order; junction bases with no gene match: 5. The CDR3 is CASSLVVLAGETQYF. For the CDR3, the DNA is TGTGCCAGCAGTTTAGTGGTGCTAGCGGGAGAGACCCAGTACTTC.

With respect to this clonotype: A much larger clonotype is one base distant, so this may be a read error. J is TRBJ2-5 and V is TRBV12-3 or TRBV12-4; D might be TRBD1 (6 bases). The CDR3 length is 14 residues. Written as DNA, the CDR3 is TGTGCCACCGGACCAACAGGGAGCTCAGAGGCCCAGTACTTC. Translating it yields CATGPTGSSEAQYF.

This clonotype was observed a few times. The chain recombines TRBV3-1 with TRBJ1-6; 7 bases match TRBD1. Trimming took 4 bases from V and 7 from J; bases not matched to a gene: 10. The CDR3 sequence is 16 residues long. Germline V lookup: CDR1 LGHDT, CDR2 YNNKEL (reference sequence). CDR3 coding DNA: TGTGCCAGCAGCCCCCCTTTTCGGGACAGCAATTCACCCCTCCACTTT. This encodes CASSPPFRDSNSPLHF.

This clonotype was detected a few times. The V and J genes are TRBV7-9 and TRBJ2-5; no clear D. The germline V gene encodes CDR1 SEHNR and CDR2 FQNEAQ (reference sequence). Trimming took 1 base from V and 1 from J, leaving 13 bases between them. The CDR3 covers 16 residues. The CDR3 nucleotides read TGTGCCAGCAGCTTAGGTATTGCGGCAGCCCAAGAGACCCAGTACTTC. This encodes CASSLGIAAAQETQYF.

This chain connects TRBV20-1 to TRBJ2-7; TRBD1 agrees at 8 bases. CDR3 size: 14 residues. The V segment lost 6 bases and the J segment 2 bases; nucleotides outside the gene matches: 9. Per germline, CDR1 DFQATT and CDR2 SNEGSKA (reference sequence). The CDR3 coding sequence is TGCAGTGCAACCGTGGGACAGGTGACCTACGAGCAGTACTTC. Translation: CSATVGQVTYEQYF.

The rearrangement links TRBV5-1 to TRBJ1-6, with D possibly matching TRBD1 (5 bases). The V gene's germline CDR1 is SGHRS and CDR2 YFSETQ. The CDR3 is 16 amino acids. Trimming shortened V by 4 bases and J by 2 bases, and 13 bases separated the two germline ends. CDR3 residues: CASSRGTGTYNSPLHF. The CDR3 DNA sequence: TGCGCCAGCAGCCGGGGGACGGGGACCTATAATTCACCCCTCCACTTT.

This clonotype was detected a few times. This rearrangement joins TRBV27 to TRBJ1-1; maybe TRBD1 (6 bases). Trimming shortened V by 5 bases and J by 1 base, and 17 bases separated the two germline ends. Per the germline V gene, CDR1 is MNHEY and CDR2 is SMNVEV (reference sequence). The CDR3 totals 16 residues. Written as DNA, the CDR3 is TGTGCCAGCAGTCCCCTGGCGGGACACCAGAACACTGAAGCTTTCTTT. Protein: CASSPLAGHQNTEAFF.

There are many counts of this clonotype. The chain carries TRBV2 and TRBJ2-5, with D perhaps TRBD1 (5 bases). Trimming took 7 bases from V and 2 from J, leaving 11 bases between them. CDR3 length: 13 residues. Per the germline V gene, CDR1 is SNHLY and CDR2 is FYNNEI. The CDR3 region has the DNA TGTGCCAGCAACAACAGGTTACAAGAGACCCAGTACTTC. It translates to CASNNRLQETQYF.

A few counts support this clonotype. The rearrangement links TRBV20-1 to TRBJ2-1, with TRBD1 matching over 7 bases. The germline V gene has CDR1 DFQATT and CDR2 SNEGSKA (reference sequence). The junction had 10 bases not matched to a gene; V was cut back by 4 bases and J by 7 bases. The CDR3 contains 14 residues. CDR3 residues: CSATRGNPRNEQFF. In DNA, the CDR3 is TGCAGTGCTACCAGGGGGAACCCAAGGAATGAGCAGTTCTTC.

The CDR3 loop is CASSYSSGRGVGGYTF. CDR3 sequence (DNA): TGTGCCAGCAGTTACTCTTCGGGCAGGGGCGTAGGGGGCTACACCTTC. The chain combines TRBV6-5 with TRBJ1-2, with D maybe TRBD1 (6 bases). This CDR3 is built from 16 residues. V lost 0 bases to trimming and J lost 8 bases, with 19 bases between them. CDR1 MNHEY and CDR2 SVGAGI come from the germline V gene.

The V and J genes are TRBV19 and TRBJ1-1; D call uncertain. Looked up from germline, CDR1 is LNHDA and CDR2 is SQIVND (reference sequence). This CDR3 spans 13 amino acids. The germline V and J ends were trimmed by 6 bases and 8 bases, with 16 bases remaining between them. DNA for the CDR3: TGTGCCAGTAGCTTTGGCGCGCGGAGAGAAGCTTTCTTT. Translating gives CASSFGARREAFF.

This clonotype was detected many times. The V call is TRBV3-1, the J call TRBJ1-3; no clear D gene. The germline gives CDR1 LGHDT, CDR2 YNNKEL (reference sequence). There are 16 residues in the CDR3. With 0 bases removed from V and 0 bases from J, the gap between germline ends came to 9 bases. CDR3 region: CASSQDPGVSGNTIYF. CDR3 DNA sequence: TGTGCCAGCAGCCAAGACCCGGGAGTCTCTGGAAACACCATATATTTT.

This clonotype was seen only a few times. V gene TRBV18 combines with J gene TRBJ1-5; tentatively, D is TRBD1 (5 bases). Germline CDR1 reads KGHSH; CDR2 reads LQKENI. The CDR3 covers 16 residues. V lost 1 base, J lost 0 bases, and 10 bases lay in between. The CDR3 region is CASSPRVGGSNQPQHF. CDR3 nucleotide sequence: TGTGCCAGCTCACCACGGGTTGGGGGTAGCAATCAGCCCCAGCATTTT.

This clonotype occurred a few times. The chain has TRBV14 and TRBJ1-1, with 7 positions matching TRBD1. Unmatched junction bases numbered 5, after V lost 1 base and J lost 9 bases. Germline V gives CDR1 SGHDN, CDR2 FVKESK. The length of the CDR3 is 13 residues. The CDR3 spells CASSQGTGGKAFF. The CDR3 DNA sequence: TGTGCCAGCAGCCAAGGGACAGGAGGAAAAGCTTTCTTT.

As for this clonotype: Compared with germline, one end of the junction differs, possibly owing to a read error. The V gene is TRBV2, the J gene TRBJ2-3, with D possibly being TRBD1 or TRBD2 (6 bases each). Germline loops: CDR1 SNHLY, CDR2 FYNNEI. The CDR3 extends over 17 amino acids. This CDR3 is CAGRSEVRGGPSDTQYF. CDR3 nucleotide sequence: TGTGCCGGCAGATCCGAAGTAAGAGGGGGGCCTTCAGATACGCAGTATTTT.

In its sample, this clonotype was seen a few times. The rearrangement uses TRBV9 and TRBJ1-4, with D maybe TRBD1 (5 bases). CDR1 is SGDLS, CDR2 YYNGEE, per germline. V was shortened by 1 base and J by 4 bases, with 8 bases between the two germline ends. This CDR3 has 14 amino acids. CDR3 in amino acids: CASSVPGSNEKLFF. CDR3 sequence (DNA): TGTGCCAGCAGCGTACCAGGGAGTAATGAAAAACTGTTTTTT.

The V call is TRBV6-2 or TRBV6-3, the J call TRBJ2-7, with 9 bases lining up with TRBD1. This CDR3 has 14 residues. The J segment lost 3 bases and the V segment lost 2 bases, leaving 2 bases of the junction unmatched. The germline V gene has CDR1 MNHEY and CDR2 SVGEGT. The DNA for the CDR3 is TGTGCCAGCAGTTACACGGGACAGGGCTACGAGCAGTACTTC. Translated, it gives CASSYTGQGYEQYF.

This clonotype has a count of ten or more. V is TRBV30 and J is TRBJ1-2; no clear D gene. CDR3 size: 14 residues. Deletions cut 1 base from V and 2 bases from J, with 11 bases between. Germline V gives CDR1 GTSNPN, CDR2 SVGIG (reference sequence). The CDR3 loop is CAWSAETFNYGYTF. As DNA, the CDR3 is TGTGCCTGGAGTGCGGAGACATTCAACTATGGCTACACCTTC.

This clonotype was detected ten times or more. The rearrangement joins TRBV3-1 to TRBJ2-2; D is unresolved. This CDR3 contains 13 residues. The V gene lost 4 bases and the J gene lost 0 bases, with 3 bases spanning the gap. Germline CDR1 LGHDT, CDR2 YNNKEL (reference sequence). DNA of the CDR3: TGTGCCAGCAGCCTCCCGAACACCGGGGAGCTGTTTTTT. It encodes CASSLPNTGELFF.

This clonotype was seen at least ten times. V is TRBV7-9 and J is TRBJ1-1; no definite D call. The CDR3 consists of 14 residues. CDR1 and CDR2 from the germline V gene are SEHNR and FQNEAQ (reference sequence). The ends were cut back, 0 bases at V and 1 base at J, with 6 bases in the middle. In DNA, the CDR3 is TGTGCCAGCAGCTTAGCGGACGGGAACACTGAAGCTTTCTTT. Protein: CASSLADGNTEAFF. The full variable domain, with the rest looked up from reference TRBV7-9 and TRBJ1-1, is DTGVSQNPRHKITKRGQNVTFRCDPISEHNRLYWYRQTLGQGPEFLTYFQNEAQLEKSRLLSDRFSAERPKGSFSTLEIQRTEQGDSAMYLCASSLADGNTEAFFGQGTRLTVV.